This T cell receptor (beta chain) was recorded in a study of CD8+ T cells in alopecia areata (dated by TCRdb to the late 2010s). As for the study more broadly: The treated patients took part in an open-label pilot trial in which moderate-to-severe alopecia areata was treated with oral tofacitinib at 5 to 10 mg twice daily. Tofacitinib was administered for 6 to 18 months, and 6 months of follow-up off drug were then conducted to assess delayed response and recurrence. In treated patients, disease severity was measured using the SALT score, which gives the percentage of scalp surface area affected. In both human patients and the C3H/HeJ mouse model, the study applied high-throughput TCRbeta sequencing to look at T cell clonal expansion in alopecia areata. Human TCRbeta sequencing covered scalp tissue and sorted CD4+ and CD8+ peripheral blood T cells from patchy and totalis/universalis alopecia areata patients and healthy controls. Biopsies were taken from tofacitinib-treated patients at baseline and at 4 and 24 weeks of treatment, and a later scalp biopsy was taken in several of the tofacitinib-treated patients. Scalp clonality was compared among normal scalp (n=4), patchy alopecia areata scalp (n=8), and alopecia totalis/universalis scalp (n=8). RNA was obtained with the PAXgene miRNA kit for fixed scalp, the miRNeasy kit for PBMCs, and the RNeasy kit for mouse skin. immunoSEQ multiplex PCR using 35 Vbeta forward primers and 13 Jbeta reverse primers was used to amplify TCRbeta CDR3 regions.

The V end loses 7 bases and the J end loses 5 bases, and a stretch of 25 bases separates them. CDR1 and CDR2 are drawn from the germline V gene (reference sequence): SEHNR, FQNEAQ. Reading from cysteine to phenylalanine, the CDR3 counts 17 amino acids. Of all the DNA, just the CDR3 is kept, 51 bases in frame from base 1. Summary of the overall study and its limitations: The treated cohort was small, with a single nonresponder, so links between baseline CD8+ expansion and response need larger studies. Shared TCR sequences between patients were less evident than in mice, which may be partly attributable to HLA diversity in the patient population. Tofacitinib significantly decreased scalp clonality and the number of expanded CD8+ clones among the top 100 scalp clones. During tofacitinib treatment, many expanded lesional clones remained in scalp and blood, and this persistence may partly explain relapse after treatment is stopped. Compared with normal scalp, lesional scalp, particularly in alopecia totalis/universalis, had higher clonality and more expanded CD8+ clones, which suggests antigenic drive. Scalp TCR repertoire analysis is complicated because resident alphabeta T cells in normal human skin are also sequenced, whereas mouse skin is dominated by gammadelta T cells.

On this clone itself: Its antigen specificity is not known. The input lacks base qualities; no much larger clone sits a single base away.

The protocol used for the library was the immunoSEQ multiplex PCR assay. RNA was extracted from all samples and reverse transcribed into cDNA as template for TCR sequencing. SuperScript III was used for first-strand cDNA synthesis, primed with a 2:1 mix of oligo-dT and random hexamers. A synthetic immune receptor repertoire was used to measure amplification bias, and any remaining bias was corrected computationally. On the study's bioinformatics: After raw reads were preprocessed to remove errors, the CDR3 was defined following IMGT conventions as running from the conserved cysteine to phenylalanine. Clonality was computed by normalizing Shannon entropy by log2 of the number of productive unique TCRs and subtracting the result from 1. Whether each scalp clone was CD4 or CD8 was inferred by checking scalp TCRbeta sequences against the CD4 and CD8 repertoires from sorted blood. The table comes from immuneACCESS by way of TCRdb, which keeps in-frame sequences with V and J called. Part of the clones is missing from these tables; in studies checked, under half for an unresolved V gene and the rest for unknown reasons. D and trimming come from the DNA, and the V and J calls and clone size come from that table. Counted in this sample were around 190,000 clones; less than 70% of them appeared once. The ten largest clones add up to roughly 1.3% of the sample.

Explained via the paper, the treatment or condition label denotes: oral pan-JAK inhibitor, 5-10 mg twice daily. Lesional scalp punch biopsies and peripheral blood were collected from alopecia areata patients. After PBMCs were isolated by density centrifugation and stained for CD3, CD4 and CD8, a FACSAria was used to sort CD4+ and CD8+ T cells. The sample consisted of CD4+ T cells sorted from blood, taken at roughly week 49, from a patient treated with tofacitinib. This sequence originates from a human donor with alopecia areata. Recombination connected TRBV7-9 to TRBJ2-3, and TRBD1 may be the D gene, going by 8 matching bases. This receptor has the CDR3 CASTSNRGGAIGDTQYF. The DNA sequence is given as TGTGCCAGCACCTCCAACAGGGGGGGGGCAATCGGAGATACGCAGTATTTT.